This T cell receptor (beta chain) stems from a study of cytomegalovirus exposure and HLA in healthy donors. General study points: Among the most significant clusters, several appeared linked to common viral pathogens in a later analysis.

About this clone itself: Its antigen is currently unknown.

The study ran its PCR with 60 Vbeta and 13 Jbeta primers. TCRdb keeps only in-frame clones here, not all; method: immunoSEQ multiplex PCR. The data contain approximately 150,000 clones, approximately 71% of them singletons. The junction had 6 bases not matched to a gene; V was cut back by 5 bases and J by 3 bases. Per the germline V gene, CDR1 is KGHSH and CDR2 is LQKENI. CDR3 length equals 15 residues. Material for sequencing was PBMCs. The origin of this receptor is a man aged 18 to 30 in good health and CMV-seropositive. The chain combines TRBV18 with TRBJ2-7; 11 bases are a match to TRBD1. In nucleotides, the CDR3 is TGTGCCAGCTCAGCGCGCGGGACAGGGGGCTACGAGCAGTACTTC. It is translated as CASSARGTGGYEQYF.